Below are 32 T cell receptor beta chains sequenced from a single sample in a study of cytomegalovirus exposure and HLA in healthy donors. Researchers ran the PCR with 60 Vbeta and 13 Jbeta primers. Libraries were prepared by immunoSEQ multiplex PCR; TCRdb keeps only in-frame clonotypes and omits some of them. The sample includes fewer than 200,000 clones, around 86% seen only once; the top ten take over 2%. The sequencing input was PBMCs. The source of these receptors is a male donor in good health and CMV-seronegative.

The chain joins TRBV7-6 to TRBJ2-3; D is possibly TRBD2 (7 bases). Trimming removed 5 bases at V and 3 bases at J, with 18 bases between. CDR1 and CDR2 (germline): SGHVS, FNYEAQ. The CDR3 sequence is 16 residues long. The chain's CDR3 is CASSPRGGEWTDTQYF. In DNA form, the CDR3 reads TGTGCCAGCAGCCCCCGAGGGGGGGAATGGACAGATACGCAGTATTTT.

The genes are TRBV19 and TRBJ2-1; 10 positions agree with TRBD1. The CDR3 is 15 amino acids. V lost 3 bases, J lost 7 bases, and 6 bases stayed unmatched. Germline CDR1 and CDR2: LNHDA and SQIVND (reference sequence). CDR3 sequence reads: CASSIGTGVTNEQFF. The CDR3 DNA reads TGTGCCAGTAGTATTGGGACAGGGGTAACGAATGAGCAGTTCTTC. Filled out from reference TRBV19 and TRBJ2-1, the complete variable domain reads DGGITQSPKYLFRKEGQNVTLSCEQNLNHDAMYWYRQDPGQGLRLIYYSQIVNDFQKGDIAEGYSVSREKKESFPLTVTSAQKNPTAFYLCASSIGTGVTNEQFFGPGTRLTVL.

The chain uses TRBV5-1 and TRBJ1-5, with unresolved D. The CDR3 contains 14 residues. The V gene lost 0 bases and the J gene lost 5 bases, with 9 bases spanning the gap. CDR1 is SGHRS, CDR2 YFSETQ, per germline. The CDR3 protein is CASSLAGVDQPQHF. CDR3 sequence (DNA): TGCGCCAGCAGCTTGGCCGGGGTTGATCAGCCCCAGCATTTT.

This clone has only a few counts. This chain links TRBV6-5 with TRBJ1-5; 8 bases line up with TRBD1. Germline V gene data show CDR1 as MNHEY and CDR2 as SVGAGI. V was clipped by 10 bases and J by 4 bases; unmatched bases: 3. The CDR3 extends over 12 amino acids. CDR3 region: CATGQDNQPQHF. The CDR3 DNA sequence: TGTGCCACGGGACAGGATAATCAGCCCCAGCATTTT.

This chain uses TRBV19 with TRBJ2-6, with D maybe TRBD2 (5 bases). Germline values: CDR1 LNHDA, CDR2 SQIVND (reference sequence). Trimming cost V 3 bases and J 2 bases, with 5 bases left between them. CDR3 length equals 14 residues. The CDR3 sequence is CASSMRAGANVLTF. The CDR3 DNA follows: TGTGCCAGTAGTATGAGGGCTGGGGCCAACGTCCTGACTTTC.

The chain carries TRBV27 and TRBJ1-2; 8 nucleotides line up with TRBD1. V shed 5 bases, J shed 3 bases, and the junction held 8 bases outside the gene matches. This CDR3 comprises 15 residues. From germline, CDR1 is MNHEY and CDR2 SMNVEV (reference sequence). Here the CDR3 reads CASSTQGDAYYGYTF. The CDR3 DNA sequence: TGTGCCAGCAGTACACAGGGGGATGCCTACTATGGCTACACCTTC.

This rearrangement joins TRBV7-2 to TRBJ1-2; D not certain. Trimming stripped 5 bases from V and 5 bases from J, with 6 bases between. In germline, CDR1 is SGHTA, CDR2 FQGNSA. CDR3 length: 11 amino acids. CDR3 in amino acids: CASSQRYGYTF. CDR3 nucleotides: TGTGCCAGCAGCCAACGGTATGGCTACACCTTC.

This clone was picked up a small number of times. The chain combines TRBV10-1 with TRBJ1-1; no firm D call. Trimming pared 3 bases from V and 1 base from J, leaving 6 bases between. CDR1 and CDR2 (germline): WNHNN, SYGVQD (reference sequence). This CDR3 has 13 residues. The CDR3 is CASSDEKNTEAFF. The CDR3 nucleotides read TGCGCCAGCAGTGACGAGAAGAACACTGAAGCTTTCTTT.

J is TRBJ1-4 and V is TRBV7-2; 8 positions match TRBD1. The germline V gene encodes CDR1 SGHTA and CDR2 FQGNSA. The CDR3 extends over 16 amino acids. V gave up 5 bases and J gave up 2 bases; unmatched junction bases: 7. DNA of the CDR3: TGTGCCAGCAGCCCCGGACAGGGATCGACTAATGAAAAACTGTTTTTT. Translating gives CASSPGQGSTNEKLFF.

The rearrangement joins TRBV5-1 to TRBJ1-5; no clear D gene. The CDR3 runs to 14 residues. V dropped 0 bases and J dropped 4 bases, with 8 bases sitting between them. Per germline, CDR1 SGHRS and CDR2 YFSETQ. CDR3 sequence: CASSLGERNQPQHF. CDR3 DNA: TGCGCCAGCAGCTTGGGGGAGAGGAATCAGCCCCAGCATTTT.

The chain recombines TRBV4-3 with TRBJ1-1; D possibly corresponds to TRBD1 (5 bases). Germline lookup yields CDR1 LGHNA and CDR2 YSLEER. The CDR3 is made up of 17 amino acids. Deletions cut 1 base from V and 5 bases from J, with 20 bases between. CDR3 nucleotide sequence: TGCGCCAGCAGCCAAGTACCGCGTCGGGGGTTAGGGACTGAAGCTTTCTTT. Protein sequence: CASSQVPRRGLGTEAFF.

The V call is TRBV11-2, the J call TRBJ1-1, with TRBD1 matching over 7 bases. The germline gives CDR1 SGHAT, CDR2 FQNNGV. The CDR3 spans 13 residues. The J segment lost 7 bases and the V segment lost 2 bases, leaving 4 bases of the junction unmatched. CDR3 nucleotide sequence: TGTGCCAGCAGCTTACTGTGGGACAGTGAAGCTTTCTTT. Amino acids: CASSLLWDSEAFF.

This chain joins TRBV5-1 and TRBJ1-6; D is perhaps TRBD1 (6 bases). CDR3 length: 15 amino acids. Germline V gene sequence: CDR1 SGHRS, CDR2 YFSETQ. V gave up 0 bases and J gave up 7 bases, with 11 bases separating them. CDR3 bases: TGCGCCAGCAGCTTGGGCCCTACAGGGAATTCACCCCTCCACTTT. The encoded protein is CASSLGPTGNSPLHF.

The chain joins TRBV5-1 to TRBJ2-5; no firm D call. The V gene's germline CDR1 is SGHRS and CDR2 YFSETQ. The CDR3 runs to 15 residues. Trimming took 4 bases from V and 1 from J, leaving 14 bases between them. In DNA, the CDR3 is TGCGCCAGCAGCCTGTTACTGGGCCCCCAAGAGACCCAGTACTTC. Residues: CASSLLLGPQETQYF.

The chain links TRBV7-9 to TRBJ1-6, with D unclear. The CDR3 contains 15 residues. Germline loops: CDR1 SEHNR, CDR2 FQNEAQ (reference sequence). Deletions cut 5 bases from V and 2 bases from J, with 10 bases between. CDR3 loop: CASSLRGPYNSPLHF. CDR3 nucleotide sequence: TGTGCCAGCAGCCTAAGAGGGCCCTATAATTCACCCCTCCACTTT.

The V gene is TRBV19, the J gene TRBJ1-1, with D possibly TRBD1 on 5 matching bases. V gave up 7 bases and J gave up 2 bases, with 11 bases separating them. In germline, CDR1 is LNHDA, CDR2 SQIVND (reference sequence). The CDR3 runs 13 residues. CDR3 bases: TGTGCCAGTACGTGGGGCGGAAACACTGAAGCTTTCTTT. Protein sequence: CASTWGGNTEAFF.

The chain carries TRBV7-9 and TRBJ1-2; unclear D gene. The germline V and J ends were trimmed by 1 base and 8 bases, with 14 bases remaining between them. Germline V gives CDR1 SEHNR, CDR2 FQNEAQ (reference sequence). This CDR3 spans 14 amino acids. The CDR3 protein is CASSLGAPPRGYTF. The CDR3 coding sequence is TGTGCCAGCAGCTTAGGGGCTCCCCCCCGGGGCTACACCTTC. Full variable domain (remainder filled in from reference TRBV7-9 and TRBJ1-2): DTGVSQNPRHKITKRGQNVTFRCDPISEHNRLYWYRQTLGQGPEFLTYFQNEAQLEKSRLLSDRFSAERPKGSFSTLEIQRTEQGDSAMYLCASSLGAPPRGYTFGSGTRLTVV.

This clone was counted once. V gene TRBV6-6 combines with J gene TRBJ2-7; 9 nucleotides match TRBD2. The CDR3 has 16 amino acids. V lost 7 bases to trimming and J lost 6 bases; unmatched junction nucleotides: 16. Germline V gene sequence: CDR1 MNHNY, CDR2 SVGAGI (reference sequence). This CDR3 is CASTPGRSGGRVEQYF. The CDR3 region has the DNA TGTGCCAGCACCCCCGGGAGGAGCGGGGGGCGGGTCGAGCAGTACTTC.

The chain employs TRBV11-2 and TRBJ2-7; 10 nucleotides match TRBD2. V was pared by 0 bases and J by 7 bases, with 9 bases of the junction left unmatched. Germline V lookup: CDR1 SGHAT, CDR2 FQNNGV. The CDR3 covers 16 residues. CDR3 sequence: CASSLDSGGLVGEQYF. DNA for the CDR3: TGTGCCAGCAGCTTAGATAGCGGGGGGCTTGTGGGGGAGCAGTACTTC.

This clone was counted only a few times. The chain links TRBV6-5 to TRBJ2-3, with D maybe TRBD2 (5 bases). The germline V and J ends were trimmed by 3 bases and 0 bases, with 7 bases remaining between them. Per germline, CDR1 MNHEY and CDR2 SVGAGI. The CDR3 is 14 residues long. The CDR3 reads CASSYSGSTDTQYF. In DNA form, the CDR3 reads TGTGCCAGCAGTTATTCGGGGAGCACAGATACGCAGTATTTT.

This chain connects TRBV19 to TRBJ2-7, with a weak D call TRBD1 (6 bases). This CDR3 comprises 16 residues. CDR1 and CDR2 from the germline V gene are LNHDA and SQIVND (reference sequence). Trimming took off 3 bases at V and 0 bases at J, with 15 bases between the two ends. CDR3 sequence reads: CASSIGARGISYEQYF. The CDR3 DNA reads TGTGCCAGTAGTATTGGGGCGAGGGGGATCTCCTACGAGCAGTACTTC.

The gene calls are TRBV6-5 and TRBJ1-2; 10 bases agree with TRBD1. V dropped 5 bases and J dropped 14; count of bases not matched to a gene: 14. CDR1 MNHEY and CDR2 SVGAGI come from the germline V gene. The length of the CDR3 is 14 residues. The CDR3 DNA reads as TGTGCCAGCAGTCTCGGTGGGACAGGGGTGGCGGAAACCTTC. Translating gives CASSLGGTGVAETF.

The chain is built from TRBV7-9 and TRBJ2-5; TRBD1 is a possible D gene (6 bases). Germline CDR1 SEHNR, CDR2 FQNEAQ (reference sequence). CDR3 length: 13 residues. V was cut by 5 bases and J by 2 bases, with 9 bases left in between. This chain's CDR3 is CASSQGLQETQYF. Written as DNA, the CDR3 is TGTGCCAGCAGCCAGGGGTTGCAAGAGACCCAGTACTTC.

The gene calls are TRBV15 and TRBJ1-4; D may be TRBD1 (6 bases). The germline gives CDR1 LNHNV, CDR2 YYDKDF (reference sequence). The ends were cut back, 3 bases at V and 7 bases at J, with 18 bases in the middle. This CDR3 is built from 16 residues. In nucleotides, the CDR3 is TGTGCCACCAGCAGTCCACAACAGGGTAGTACTGAAAAACTGTTTTTT. Amino acids: CATSSPQQGSTEKLFF.

This chain connects TRBV6-1 to TRBJ2-2, with D perhaps TRBD1 (6 bases). This CDR3 has 16 amino acids. Germline V lookup: CDR1 MNHNS, CDR2 SASEGT. Trimming left V 4 bases short and J 1 base short, with 13 bases between. The CDR3 region is CASSVLSGVNTGELFF. The CDR3 region has the DNA TGTGCCAGCAGTGTCTTGTCAGGGGTGAACACCGGGGAGCTGTTTTTT.

The chain has TRBV2 and TRBJ2-7; 9 bases line up with TRBD1. The CDR3 length is 13 residues. V lost 5 bases to trimming and J lost 3 bases; unmatched junction nucleotides: 2. Germline V gene data show CDR1 as SNHLY and CDR2 as FYNNEI. The CDR3 region is CASSLGQGYEQYF. Written as DNA, the CDR3 is TGTGCCAGCAGTCTGGGACAGGGCTACGAGCAGTACTTC.

This clone was seen a few times. This chain connects TRBV19 to TRBJ2-2; 9 bases align to TRBD2. CDR1 LNHDA and CDR2 SQIVND come from the germline V gene (reference sequence). The junction had 15 bases not matched to a gene; V was cut back by 4 bases and J by 6 bases. CDR3 length: 18 residues. CDR3 in amino acids: CASSNWRGGRGRSGELFF. Here the CDR3 DNA reads TGTGCCAGTAGTAATTGGCGGGGGGGCCGGGGGAGGTCCGGGGAGCTGTTTTTT. The full variable domain, rest sourced from reference TRBV19 and TRBJ2-2, is DGGITQSPKYLFRKEGQNVTLSCEQNLNHDAMYWYRQDPGQGLRLIYYSQIVNDFQKGDIAEGYSVSREKKESFPLTVTSAQKNPTAFYLCASSNWRGGRGRSGELFFGEGSRLTVL.

This clone has just a few counts. V and J are TRBV18 and TRBJ1-4; D not certain. Trimming stripped 1 base from V and 0 bases from J, with 6 bases between. CDR3 length equals 15 residues. Germline loops: CDR1 KGHSH, CDR2 LQKENI. In nucleotides, the CDR3 is TGTGCCAGCTCACCACGGGAGGCAACTAATGAAAAACTGTTTTTT. Protein product: CASSPREATNEKLFF.

The chain links TRBV6-1 to TRBJ2-1, with TRBD2 identical over 7 bases. After removal of 2 bases from V and 7 bases from J, the junction contained 8 bases not matched to a gene. Per germline, CDR1 MNHNS and CDR2 SASEGT. This CDR3 contains 15 residues. Here the CDR3 reads CASSELWTRGNEQFF. The DNA of the CDR3 is TGTGCCAGCAGTGAACTTTGGACTAGGGGAAATGAGCAGTTCTTC.

This clone was seen a few times. Other nucleotide sequences in the sample specify the same CDR3. The chain carries TRBV18 and TRBJ1-1; TRBD1 is a possible D gene (5 bases). V was pared by 3 bases and J by 7 bases, with 9 bases between. The CDR3 covers 12 residues. From germline, CDR1 is KGHSH and CDR2 LQKENI. CDR3: CASSPITGEAFF. The CDR3 bases are TGTGCCAGCTCACCGATAACAGGTGAAGCTTTCTTT.

The chain employs TRBV6-5 and TRBJ1-5; D is perhaps TRBD1 (5 bases). CDR1 is MNHEY, CDR2 SVGAGI, per germline. Trimming stripped 4 bases from V and 4 bases from J, with 8 bases between. The CDR3 covers 13 residues. The CDR3 region is CASSSGLNQPQHF. Written as DNA, the CDR3 is TGTGCCAGCAGTTCGGGACTTAATCAGCCCCAGCATTTT.

This clone was recorded a few times. The junction shows a germline mismatch at one end, possibly a read error. The rearrangement links TRBV11-2 to TRBJ1-3; TRBD1 matches at 7 bases. The CDR3 runs to 16 residues. Per the germline V gene, CDR1 is SGHAT and CDR2 is FQNNGV. CDR3 DNA: TGTGCCAGCAGCGTAGATACAGGGGCCACTGGAAACACCATATATTTT. This translates into CASSVDTGATGNTIYF.